The entry below gives a single TCR beta chain sequence along with its context. Its target is not known. Assay: immunoSEQ multiplex PCR; the TCRdb copy retains only in-frame clones and omits some. The profile covers more than 70,000 clones, with 90% appearing a single time and approximately 0.11% taken by the ten largest. The CDR3 spans 15 residues. CDR1 SGHNT and CDR2 YYREEE come from the germline V gene (reference sequence). Trimming at V came to 4 bases and at J to 5 bases, leaving 8 bases not matched to a gene. The sample is drawn from a study of graft-versus-host responses after intestinal transplantation. Study overall: Recipients received multivisceral, liver-intestinal, or isolated intestinal transplants. Anti-thymocyte globulin served as induction for all recipients, who then took tacrolimus and steroids for about three years.

The sequence came from a human donor who received an intestinal transplant. This specimen consisted of unstimulated CD4+ T cells sorted from spleen or lymph node cells, obtained before intestinal transplant. V usage is TRBV5-4 and J usage is TRBJ2-4; TRBD1 agrees at 8 bases. The CDR3 DNA reads as TGTGCCAGCAGCCCTGGGGGACAGGAACAAAACATTCAGTACTTC. Residues: CASSPGGQEQNIQYF.